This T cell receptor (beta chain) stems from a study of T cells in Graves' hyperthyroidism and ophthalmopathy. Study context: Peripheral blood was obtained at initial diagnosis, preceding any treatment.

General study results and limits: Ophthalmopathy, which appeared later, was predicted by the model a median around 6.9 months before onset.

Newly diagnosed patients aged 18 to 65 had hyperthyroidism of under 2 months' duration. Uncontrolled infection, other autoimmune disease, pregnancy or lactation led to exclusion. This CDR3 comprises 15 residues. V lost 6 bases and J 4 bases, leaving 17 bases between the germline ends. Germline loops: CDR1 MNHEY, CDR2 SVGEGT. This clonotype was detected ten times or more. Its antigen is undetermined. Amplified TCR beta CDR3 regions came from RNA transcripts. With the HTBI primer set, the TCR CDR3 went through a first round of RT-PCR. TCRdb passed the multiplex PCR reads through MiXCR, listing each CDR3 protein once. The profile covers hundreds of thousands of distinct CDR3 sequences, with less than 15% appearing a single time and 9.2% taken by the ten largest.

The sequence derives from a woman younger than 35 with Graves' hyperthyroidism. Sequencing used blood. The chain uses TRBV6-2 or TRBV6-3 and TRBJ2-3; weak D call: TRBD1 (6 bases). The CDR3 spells CASRPDLGAPDTQYF. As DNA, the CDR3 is TGTGCCAGCAGACCGGATTTGGGGGCCCCAGATACGCAGTATTTT.